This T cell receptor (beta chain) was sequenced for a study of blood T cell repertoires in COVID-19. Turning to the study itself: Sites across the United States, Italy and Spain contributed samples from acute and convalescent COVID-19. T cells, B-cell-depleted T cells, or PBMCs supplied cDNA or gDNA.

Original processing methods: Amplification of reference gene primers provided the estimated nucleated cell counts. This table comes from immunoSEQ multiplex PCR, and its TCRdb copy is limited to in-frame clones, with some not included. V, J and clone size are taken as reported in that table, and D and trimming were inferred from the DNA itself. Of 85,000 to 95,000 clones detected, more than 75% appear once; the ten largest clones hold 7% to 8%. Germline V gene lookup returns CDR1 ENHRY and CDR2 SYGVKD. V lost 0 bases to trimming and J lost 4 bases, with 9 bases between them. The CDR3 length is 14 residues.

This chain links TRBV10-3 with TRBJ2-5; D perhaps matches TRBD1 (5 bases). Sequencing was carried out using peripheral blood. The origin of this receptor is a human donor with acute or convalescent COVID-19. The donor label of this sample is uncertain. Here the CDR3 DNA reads TGTGCCATCAGTGAGTCACCAGGGCGAGAGACCCAGTACTTC. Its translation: CAISESPGRETQYF.